This T cell receptor (beta chain) was profiled in a study of long-term antiretroviral therapy in people with HIV. Study-level information: When the earliest samples were collected, ART was typically delayed until CD4 counts fell.

Participants who had HIV were, without exception, treated in the United States. Worth noting for this clone: Its antigen is not identified.

Germline-derived CDR1 and CDR2 are MNHEY and SMNVEV (reference sequence). V dropped 8 bases and J dropped 3; count of bases not matched to a gene: 5. CDR3 length: 13 amino acids. Researchers report immunoSEQ v3.0 was run at survey level. Sequencing efforts were directed toward roughly 35,000-55,000 T-cell genomes per sample. Repertoires were generated with immunoSEQ multiplex PCR, while TCRdb's copy carries only in-frame clones and drops some. This table holds 6,500 or so clones, around 85% found once. General observations from the study: With ART, diversity went up but was still lower than in transplant donor controls.

V and J are TRBV27 and TRBJ2-7, with TRBD1 matching over 9 bases. This TCR was sampled from a woman between 50 and 59 years old with HIV. The material was unsorted PBMCs, obtained 3.7 years after starting antiretroviral therapy. For the CDR3, the DNA is TGTGCCAGCTTGGGACAGGGAGGCTACGAGCAGTACTTC. This codes for CASLGQGGYEQYF.